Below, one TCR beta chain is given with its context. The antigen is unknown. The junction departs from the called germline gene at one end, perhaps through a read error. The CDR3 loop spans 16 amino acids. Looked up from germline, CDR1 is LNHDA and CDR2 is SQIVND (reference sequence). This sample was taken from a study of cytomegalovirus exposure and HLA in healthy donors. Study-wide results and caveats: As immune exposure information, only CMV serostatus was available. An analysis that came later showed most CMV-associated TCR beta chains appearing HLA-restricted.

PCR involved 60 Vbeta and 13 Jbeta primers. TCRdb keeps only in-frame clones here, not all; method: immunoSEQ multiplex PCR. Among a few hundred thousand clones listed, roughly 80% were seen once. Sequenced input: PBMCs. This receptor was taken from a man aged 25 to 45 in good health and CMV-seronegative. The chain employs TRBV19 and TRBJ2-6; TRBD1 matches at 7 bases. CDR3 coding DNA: TGTGCCAGTAGTATAGAGAGGGGGCTCGGGGCCAGCGTCCTGACTTTC. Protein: CASSIERGLGASVLTF.